Listed below are T cell receptor beta chains from one sample, sequenced in a study of cytomegalovirus exposure and HLA in healthy donors. This table comes from immunoSEQ multiplex PCR, and its TCRdb copy is limited to in-frame clones, with some not included. The sample lists 260,000 or so clones; more than 75% were seen once. The sequenced sample consisted of PBMCs. Receptors originate from a woman aged 18-29 years in good health and CMV-seronegative. Both conserved end residues are part of each CDR3. The D gene is left open where the match is weak. Size tells how often a clone was seen (once, few, many) or the class of an expanded clone, and some rows leave it out.

cdr3_nt cdr3_aa v_call clone_size d_call j_call
TGTGCCAGCAGTTACGGCAATGAGCAGTTCTTC CASSYGNEQFF TRBV28 . . TRBJ2-1
TGTGCCAGCAGAGGAGAGGGACAGAGCTATGGCTACACCTTC CASRGEGQSYGYTF TRBV2 . TRBD1 TRBJ1-2
TGTGCCAGCAGTTACCAGGGGCGGGACACTGAAGCTTTCTTT CASSYQGRDTEAFF TRBV6-6 . . TRBJ1-1
TGTGCCAGCAGCGTGGGTCCGGTGGCTAGGTGGCTGAATGAGCAGTTCTTC CASSVGPVARWLNEQFF TRBV9 . . TRBJ2-1
TGTGCCACCAGCAGACCTCTAGGTCGGGAAGGGAATGAGCAGTTCTTC CATSRPLGREGNEQFF TRBV15 . . TRBJ2-1
TGTGCCAGCAGTTTAATTGGGGAGAGCTCCTATAATTCACCCCTCCACTTT CASSLIGESSYNSPLHF TRBV27 . . TRBJ1-6
TGCGCCAGCAGCTTACGAGCCTACGAGCAGTACTTC CASSLRAYEQYF TRBV5-1 . . TRBJ2-7
TGTGCCAGCATCGGGACTCCGGGCTATGAGCAGTTCTTC CASIGTPGYEQFF TRBV27 . . TRBJ2-1
TGTGCCAGCAGCTTGGCGACGACAGGGGTAGAGACCCAGTACTTC CASSLATTGVETQYF TRBV5-6 . TRBD1 TRBJ2-5
TGTGCCAGCAGTGAATCGGGGAGCCAGGGGGCTAAGCAGTACTTC CASSESGSQGAKQYF TRBV25-1 . TRBD1 TRBJ2-7
TGTGCCAGCAGTGACTTGGGACTAGCGGAAACACTTACCTACAATGAGCAGTTCTTC CASSDLGLAETLTYNEQFF TRBV6-4 once TRBD2 TRBJ2-1
TGTGCCAGCAGCGTAACGGCCAGCGGGAGGGTAGATACGCAGTATTTT CASSVTASGRVDTQYF TRBV9 . TRBD2 TRBJ2-3
TGTGCCAGCAGTTCAGGACTGATCAGCTCCTACGAGCAGTACTTC CASSSGLISSYEQYF TRBV28 . . TRBJ2-7
TGTGCCAGCAGTGACTTCAGGGGAGGGGAGCAGTACTTC CASSDFRGGEQYF TRBV6-4 once . TRBJ2-7
TGTGCCAGCAGTTCCCCTAGCGTTTCGGGCACCGGGGAGCTGTTTTTT CASSSPSVSGTGELFF TRBV28 few . TRBJ2-2
TGTGCCATCGCGACAAACTCCTACAATGAGCAGTTCTTC CAIATNSYNEQFF TRBV6-5 . . TRBJ2-1
TGCAGCGTTCGTGGCGGGGCGACAGATACGCAGTATTTT CSVRGGATDTQYF TRBV29-1 once . TRBJ2-3
TGTGCCAGCAGTTATTACAGAGCCGGGGAGCTGTTTTTT CASSYYRAGELFF TRBV27 . . TRBJ2-2
TGCGCCAGCAGCTTGGACCTCGGCGGGGGGACCTACGAGCAGTACTTC CASSLDLGGGTYEQYF TRBV5-1 . TRBD2 TRBJ2-7
TGTGCCAGCAGCCGGGATTTTATGGGGACCGGGGAGCTGTTTTTT CASSRDFMGTGELFF TRBV2 . . TRBJ2-2
TGTGCCAGCAGCCTCCTCGGGGGCACTGAAGCTTTCTTT CASSLLGGTEAFF TRBV7-2 . . TRBJ1-1
TGCGCCAGCAGCCAAGAACGCAGGTCTGTTCATGGCTACACCTTC CASSQERRSVHGYTF TRBV4-3 . . TRBJ1-2
TGTGCCAGCAGTTTACGCCTCGTCATCCCAGGGACTCTAGCCAAAAACATTCAGTACTTC CASSLRLVIPGTLAKNIQYF TRBV28 . . TRBJ2-4
TGTGCCAGCAGTTTACTGAGCGGGAGCTCCTACGAGCAGTACTTC CASSLLSGSSYEQYF TRBV7-8 . TRBD2 TRBJ2-7